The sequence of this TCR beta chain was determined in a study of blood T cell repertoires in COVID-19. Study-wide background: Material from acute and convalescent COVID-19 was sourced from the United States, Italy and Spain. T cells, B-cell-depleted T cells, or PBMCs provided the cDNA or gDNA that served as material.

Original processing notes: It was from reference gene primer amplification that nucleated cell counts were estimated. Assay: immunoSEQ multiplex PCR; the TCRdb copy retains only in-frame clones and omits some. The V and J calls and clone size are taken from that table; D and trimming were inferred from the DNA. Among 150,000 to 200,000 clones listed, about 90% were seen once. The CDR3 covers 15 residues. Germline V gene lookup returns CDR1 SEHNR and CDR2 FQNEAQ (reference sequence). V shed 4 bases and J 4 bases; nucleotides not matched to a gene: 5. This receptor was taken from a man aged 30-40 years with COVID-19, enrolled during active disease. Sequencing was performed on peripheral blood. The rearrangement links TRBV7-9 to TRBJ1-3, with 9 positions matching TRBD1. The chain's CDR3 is CASSSGTGFGNTIYF. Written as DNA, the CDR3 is TGTGCCAGCAGCTCCGGGACAGGGTTCGGAAACACCATATATTTT.